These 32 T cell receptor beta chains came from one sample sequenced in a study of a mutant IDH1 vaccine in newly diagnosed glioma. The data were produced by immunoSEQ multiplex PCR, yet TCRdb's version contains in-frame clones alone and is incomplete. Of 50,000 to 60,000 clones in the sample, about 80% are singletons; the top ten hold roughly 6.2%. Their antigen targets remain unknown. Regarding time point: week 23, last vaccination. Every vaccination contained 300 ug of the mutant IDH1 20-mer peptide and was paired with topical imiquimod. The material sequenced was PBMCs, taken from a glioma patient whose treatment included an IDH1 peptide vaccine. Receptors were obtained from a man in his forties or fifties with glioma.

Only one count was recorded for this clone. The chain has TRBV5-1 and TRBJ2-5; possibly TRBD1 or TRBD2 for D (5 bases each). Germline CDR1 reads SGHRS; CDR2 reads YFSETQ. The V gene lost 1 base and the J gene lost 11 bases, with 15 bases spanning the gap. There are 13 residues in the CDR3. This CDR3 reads CASSLTGTGFQYF. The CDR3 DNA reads TGCGCCAGCAGCTTGACGGGGACGGGTTTTCAGTACTTC.

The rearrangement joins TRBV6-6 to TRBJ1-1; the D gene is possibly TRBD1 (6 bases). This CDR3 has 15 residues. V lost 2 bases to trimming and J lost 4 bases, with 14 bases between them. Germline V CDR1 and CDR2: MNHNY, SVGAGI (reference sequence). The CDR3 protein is CASSYAGARGTEAFF. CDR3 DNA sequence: TGTGCCAGCAGTTACGCGGGGGCGAGGGGCACTGAAGCTTTCTTT.

CDR3 DNA: TGTGCCAGCAGCAGCGGCATCCTTAGCTGGCGTAGTGAGCAGTACTTC. Translated: CASSSGILSWRSEQYF. J is TRBJ2-7 and V is TRBV21-1; TRBD2, the table's D call, was not compared with the DNA. TRBV21-1 is tagged as a pseudogene. The CDR3 sequence is 16 residues long.

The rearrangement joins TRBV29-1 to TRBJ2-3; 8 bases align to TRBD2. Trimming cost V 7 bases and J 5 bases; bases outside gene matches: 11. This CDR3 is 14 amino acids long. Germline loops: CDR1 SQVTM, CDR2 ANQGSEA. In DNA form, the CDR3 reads TGCAGCGCCGAAATCCTAGCGGGCGTAGATACGCAGTATTTT. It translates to CSAEILAGVDTQYF.

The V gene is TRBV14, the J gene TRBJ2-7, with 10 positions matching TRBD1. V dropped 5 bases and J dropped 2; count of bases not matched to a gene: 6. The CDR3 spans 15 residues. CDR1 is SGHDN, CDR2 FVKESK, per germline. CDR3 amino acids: CASSVGQGFPYEQYF. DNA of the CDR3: TGTGCCAGCAGCGTGGGACAGGGGTTTCCCTACGAGCAGTACTTC.

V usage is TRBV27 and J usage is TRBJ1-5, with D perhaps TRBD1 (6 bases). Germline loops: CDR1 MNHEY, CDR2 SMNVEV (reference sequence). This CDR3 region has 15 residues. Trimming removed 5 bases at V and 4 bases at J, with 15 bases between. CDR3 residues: CASSAVAGVNQPQHF. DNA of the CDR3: TGTGCCAGCAGTGCCGTGGCAGGGGTTAATCAGCCCCAGCATTTT.

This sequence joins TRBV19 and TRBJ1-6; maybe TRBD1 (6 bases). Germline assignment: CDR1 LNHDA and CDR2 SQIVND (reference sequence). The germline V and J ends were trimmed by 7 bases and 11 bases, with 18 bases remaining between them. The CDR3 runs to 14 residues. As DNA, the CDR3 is TGTGCCAGTAACTTAGGACAGCCCTTGGCACCCCTCCACTTT. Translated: CASNLGQPLAPLHF.

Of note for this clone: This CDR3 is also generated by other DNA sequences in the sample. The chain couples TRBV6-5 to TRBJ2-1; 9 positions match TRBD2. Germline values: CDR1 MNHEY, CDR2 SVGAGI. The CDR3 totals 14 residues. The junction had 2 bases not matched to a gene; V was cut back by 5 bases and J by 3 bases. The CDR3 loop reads CASSLSGGYNEQFF. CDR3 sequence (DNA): TGTGCCAGCAGTCTTAGCGGGGGCTACAATGAGCAGTTCTTC.

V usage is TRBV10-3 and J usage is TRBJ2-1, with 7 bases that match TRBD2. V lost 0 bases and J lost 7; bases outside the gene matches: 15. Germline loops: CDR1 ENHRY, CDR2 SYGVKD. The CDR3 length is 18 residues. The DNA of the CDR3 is TGTGCCATCAGTGAGTCCGACGGATCGGGCGGGGGACTGAATGAGCAGTTCTTC. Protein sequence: CAISESDGSGGGLNEQFF.

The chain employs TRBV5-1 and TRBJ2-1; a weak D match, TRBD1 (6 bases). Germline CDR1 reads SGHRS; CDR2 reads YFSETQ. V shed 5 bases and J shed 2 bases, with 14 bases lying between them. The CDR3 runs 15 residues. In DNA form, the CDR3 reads TGCGCCAGCAGTTTCCTGGGGGCAGCCTACAATGAGCAGTTCTTC. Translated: CASSFLGAAYNEQFF.

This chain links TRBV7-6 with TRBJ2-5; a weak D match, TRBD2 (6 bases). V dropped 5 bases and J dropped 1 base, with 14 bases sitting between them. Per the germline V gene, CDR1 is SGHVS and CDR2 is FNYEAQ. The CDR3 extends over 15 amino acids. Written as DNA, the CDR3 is TGTGCCAGCAGCCCGTCGGCGGGGCGCCAAGAGACCCAGTACTTC. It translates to CASSPSAGRQETQYF.

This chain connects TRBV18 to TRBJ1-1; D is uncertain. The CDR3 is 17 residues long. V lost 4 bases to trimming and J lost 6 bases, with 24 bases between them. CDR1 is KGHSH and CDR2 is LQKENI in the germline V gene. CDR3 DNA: TGTGCCAGCTCACTAACCCTAGGGCTCCCCGGGAGGGCTGAAGCTTTCTTT. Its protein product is CASSLTLGLPGRAEAFF.

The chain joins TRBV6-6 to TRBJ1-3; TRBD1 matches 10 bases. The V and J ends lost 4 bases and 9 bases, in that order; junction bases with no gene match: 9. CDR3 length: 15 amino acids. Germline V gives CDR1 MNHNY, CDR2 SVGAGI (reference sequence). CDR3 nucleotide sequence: TGTGCCAGCAGTTCCCCGGGACAGGGGCAGTTCACCATATATTTT. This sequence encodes CASSSPGQGQFTIYF.

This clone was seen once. CDR3 DNA sequence: TGTGCCAGCAGCCCGGTGCCCATGGATGGCTACACCTTC. Residues: CASSPVPMDGYTF. The chain combines TRBV27 with TRBJ1-2; D is unresolved. The germline V gene encodes CDR1 MNHEY and CDR2 SMNVEV (reference sequence). This CDR3 has 13 residues. The germline V and J ends were trimmed by 6 bases and 6 bases, with 14 bases remaining between them.

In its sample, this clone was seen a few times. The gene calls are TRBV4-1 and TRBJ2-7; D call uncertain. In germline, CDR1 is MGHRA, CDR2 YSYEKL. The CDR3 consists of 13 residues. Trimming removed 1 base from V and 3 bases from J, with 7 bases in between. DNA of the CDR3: TGCGCCAGCAGCCAAGTAGGCGGCTACGAGCAGTACTTC. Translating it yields CASSQVGGYEQYF.

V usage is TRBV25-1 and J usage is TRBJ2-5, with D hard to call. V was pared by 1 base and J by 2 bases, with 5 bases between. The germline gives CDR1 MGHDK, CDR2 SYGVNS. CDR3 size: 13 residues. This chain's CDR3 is CASSESGQETQYF. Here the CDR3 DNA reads TGTGCCAGCAGTGAATCCGGGCAAGAGACCCAGTACTTC.

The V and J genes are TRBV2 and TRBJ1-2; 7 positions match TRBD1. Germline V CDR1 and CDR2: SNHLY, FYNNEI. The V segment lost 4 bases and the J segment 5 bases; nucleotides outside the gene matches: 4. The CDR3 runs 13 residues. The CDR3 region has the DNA TGTGCCAGCAGTGCTGAGACAGGGTATGGCTACACCTTC. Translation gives CASSAETGYGYTF.

The chain's CDR3 is CASSVVGWRDTDTQYF. The CDR3 nucleotides read TGTGCCAGCAGCGTAGTTGGGTGGCGTGATACAGATACGCAGTATTTT. V usage is TRBV9 and J usage is TRBJ2-3; D gene unclear. V lost 0 bases and J lost 3, with 14 bases in between. This CDR3 is built from 16 residues. Germline V gives CDR1 SGDLS, CDR2 YYNGEE.

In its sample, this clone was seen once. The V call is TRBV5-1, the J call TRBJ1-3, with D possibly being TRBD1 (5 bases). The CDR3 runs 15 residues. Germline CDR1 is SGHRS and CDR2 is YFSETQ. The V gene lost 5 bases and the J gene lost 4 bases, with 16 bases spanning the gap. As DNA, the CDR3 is TGCGCCAGCAGTCCCAGGGTTTCGGGAGGAAACACCATATATTTT. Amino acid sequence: CASSPRVSGGNTIYF. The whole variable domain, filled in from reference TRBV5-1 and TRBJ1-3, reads KAGVTQTPRYLIKTRGQQVTLSCSPISGHRSVSWYQQTPGQGLQFLFEYFSETQRNKGNFPGRFSGRQFSNSRSEMNVSTLELGDSALYLCASSPRVSGGNTIYFGEGSWLTVV.

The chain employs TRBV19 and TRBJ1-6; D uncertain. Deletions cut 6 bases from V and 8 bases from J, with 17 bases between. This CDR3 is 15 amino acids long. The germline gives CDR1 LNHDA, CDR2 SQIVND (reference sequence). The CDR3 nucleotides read TGTGCCAGTAGCCGACTCGGGTTCATCGATTCACCCCTCCACTTT. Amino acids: CASSRLGFIDSPLHF.

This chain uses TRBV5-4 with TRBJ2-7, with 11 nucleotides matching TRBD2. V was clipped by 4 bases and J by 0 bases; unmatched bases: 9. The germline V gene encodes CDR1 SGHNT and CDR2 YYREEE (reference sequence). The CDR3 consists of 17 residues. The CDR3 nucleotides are TGTGCCAGCAGCCGCCCCAATGGACTAGCGGGCTCCTACGAGCAGTACTTC. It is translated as CASSRPNGLAGSYEQYF.

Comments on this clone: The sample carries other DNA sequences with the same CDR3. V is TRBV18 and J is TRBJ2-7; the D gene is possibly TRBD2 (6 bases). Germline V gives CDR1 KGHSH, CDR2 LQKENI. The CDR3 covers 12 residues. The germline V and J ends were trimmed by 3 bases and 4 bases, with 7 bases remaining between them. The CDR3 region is CASSPGTYEQYF. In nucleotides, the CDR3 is TGTGCCAGCTCACCCGGGACTTACGAGCAGTACTTC.

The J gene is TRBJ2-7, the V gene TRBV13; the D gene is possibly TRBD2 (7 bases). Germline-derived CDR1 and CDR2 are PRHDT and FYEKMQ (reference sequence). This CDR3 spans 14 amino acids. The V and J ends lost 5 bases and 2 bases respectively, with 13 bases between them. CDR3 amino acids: CASSPGGATYEQYF. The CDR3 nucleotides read TGTGCCAGCAGCCCTGGGGGGGCGACCTACGAGCAGTACTTC. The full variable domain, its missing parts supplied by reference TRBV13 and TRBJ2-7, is AAGVIQSPRHLIKEKRETATLKCYPIPRHDTVYWYQQGPGQDPQFLISFYEKMQSDKGSIPDRFSAQQFSDYHSELNMSSLELGDSALYFCASSPGGATYEQYFGPGTRLTVT.

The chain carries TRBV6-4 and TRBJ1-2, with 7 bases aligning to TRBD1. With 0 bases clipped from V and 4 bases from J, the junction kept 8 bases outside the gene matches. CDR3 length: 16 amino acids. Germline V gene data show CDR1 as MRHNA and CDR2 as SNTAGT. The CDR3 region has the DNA TGTGCCAGCAGTGACTCGTCGAGGGGGCGCAGCTATGGCTACACCTTC. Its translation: CASSDSSRGRSYGYTF.

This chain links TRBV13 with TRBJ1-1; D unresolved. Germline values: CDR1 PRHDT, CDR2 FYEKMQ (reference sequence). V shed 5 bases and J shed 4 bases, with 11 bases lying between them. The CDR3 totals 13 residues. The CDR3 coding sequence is TGTGCCAGCAGCCTAGTGGGTTTCACTGAAGCTTTCTTT. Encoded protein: CASSLVGFTEAFF.

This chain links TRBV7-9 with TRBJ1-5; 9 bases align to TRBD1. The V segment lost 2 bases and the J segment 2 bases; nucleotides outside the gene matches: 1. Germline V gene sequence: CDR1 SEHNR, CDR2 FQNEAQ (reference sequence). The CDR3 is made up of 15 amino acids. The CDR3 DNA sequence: TGTGCCAGCAGCTTAACAGGGGGCGGCAATCAGCCCCAGCATTTT. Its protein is CASSLTGGGNQPQHF.

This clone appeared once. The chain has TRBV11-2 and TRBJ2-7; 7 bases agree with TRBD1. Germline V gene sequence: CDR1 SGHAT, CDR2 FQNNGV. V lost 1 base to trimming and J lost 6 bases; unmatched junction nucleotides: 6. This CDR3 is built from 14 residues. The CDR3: CASSLAQGVSEQYF. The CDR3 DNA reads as TGTGCCAGCAGCTTAGCCCAGGGGGTGAGCGAGCAGTACTTC.

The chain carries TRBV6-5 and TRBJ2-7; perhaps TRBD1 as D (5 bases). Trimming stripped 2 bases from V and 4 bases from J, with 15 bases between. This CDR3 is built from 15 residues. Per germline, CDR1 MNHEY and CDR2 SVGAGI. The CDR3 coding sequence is TGTGCCAGCAGTTACGGTCAGGGCGGAATTTACGAGCAGTACTTC. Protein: CASSYGQGGIYEQYF.

Here the CDR3 DNA reads TGTGCCAGCAGTGAGAGGAGCCAGAGAAACACCATATATTTT. Translation gives CASSERSQRNTIYF. The chain couples TRBV25-1 to TRBJ1-3; no definite D call. The CDR3 has 14 residues. Trimming left V 3 bases short and J 5 bases short, with 11 bases between. The germline gives CDR1 MGHDK, CDR2 SYGVNS. Variable domain in full (rest from reference TRBV25-1 and TRBJ1-3): EADIYQTPRYLVIGTGKKITLECSQTMGHDKMYWYQQDPGMELHLIHYSYGVNSTEKGDLSSESTVSRIRTEHFPLTLESARPSHTSQYLCASSERSQRNTIYFGEGSWLTVV.

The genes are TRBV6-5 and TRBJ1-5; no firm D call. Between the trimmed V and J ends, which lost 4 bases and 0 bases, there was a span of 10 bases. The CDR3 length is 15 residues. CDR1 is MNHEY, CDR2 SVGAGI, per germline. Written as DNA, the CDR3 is TGTGCCAGCAGTTCCGGACCTTATAGCAATCAGCCCCAGCATTTT. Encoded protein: CASSSGPYSNQPQHF.

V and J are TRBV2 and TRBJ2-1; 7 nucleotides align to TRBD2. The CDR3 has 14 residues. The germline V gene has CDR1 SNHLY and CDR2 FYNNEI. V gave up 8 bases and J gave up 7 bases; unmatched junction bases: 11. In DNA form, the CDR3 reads TGTGCCAGCCCTATATGGGGGGGTGTGAATGAGCAGTTCTTC. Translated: CASPIWGGVNEQFF.

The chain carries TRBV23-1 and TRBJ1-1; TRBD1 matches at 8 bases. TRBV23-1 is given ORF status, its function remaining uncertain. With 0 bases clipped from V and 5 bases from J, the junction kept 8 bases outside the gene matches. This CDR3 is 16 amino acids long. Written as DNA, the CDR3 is TGCGCCAGCAGTCAATCGAGAGGCCAGGGGGCAACTGAAGCTTTCTTT. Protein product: CASSQSRGQGATEAFF.